This TCR beta chain was profiled in a study of CD8+CD57+ T cells in acquired aplastic anemia. Investigators profiled TCR beta VDJ and CDR3 from genomic DNA template. TCRdb analysed the reads with MiXCR anew, one entry per CDR3 protein. This sample has under 500,000 distinct CDR3 sequences, with roughly a third found just once. Patients picked for sequencing had shown CD8+CD57+ cell expansion detected by flow cytometry. With no exception, the patients had severe acquired aplastic anemia. Patients were therapy-naive when their blood was sampled. This clonotype was detected only a few times. This CDR3 contains 17 residues. Germline V CDR1 and CDR2: ENHRY, SYGVKD. V lost 10 bases and J lost 2, with 27 bases in between.

The sequenced material came from sorted CD4+, CD8+, or CD8+CD57+ T cells (not recorded which) from PBMCs. The source of this sequence is a human donor with aplastic anemia. J is TRBJ2-7 and V is TRBV10-3; a weak D match, TRBD1 (6 bases). The CDR3 protein is CASNNPPTGLGPYEQYF. The CDR3 DNA is TGTGCCAGCAATAACCCCCCAACAGGGTTGGGCCCCTACGAGCAGTACTTC.